Below are 6 T cell receptor beta chains sequenced from a single sample in a study of cytomegalovirus exposure and HLA in healthy donors. The PCR made use of 60 Vbeta and 13 Jbeta primers. The method was immunoSEQ multiplex PCR; TCRdb's version includes in-frame clones alone and lacks a portion of them. The table includes 150,000 to 180,000 clones, 65% to 85% detected once. Sequenced material: PBMCs. The receptors here all came from a man between 18 and 35 years old in good health and CMV-seronegative.

With respect to this clone: The germline gene is not matched at one end of the junction; a read error may be the cause. V is TRBV7-9 and J is TRBJ2-5, with a weak D call TRBD2 (5 bases). Germline CDR1 and CDR2: SEHNR and FQNEAQ (reference sequence). The CDR3 sequence is 13 residues long. The CDR3 DNA sequence: TGTTCCAGCAGCTTTGGGCTAGGAGGGACCCAGTACTTC. The encoded protein is CSSSFGLGGTQYF.

With regard to this clone: One junction end does not reproduce the germline sequence, and a read error may be involved. Distinct nucleotide sequences in the sample also encode this CDR3. The chain uses TRBV7-2 and TRBJ1-1; the D is unclear. This CDR3 has 13 residues. Germline CDR1 is SGHTA and CDR2 is FQGNSA. CDR3 residues: CASSLAPGTEAFF. In DNA form, the CDR3 reads TGTGCCAGCAGCCTAGCCCCGGGCACTGAAGCTTTCTTT.

The chain joins TRBV5-1 to TRBJ2-1; TRBD2 aligns across 9 bases. The V and J ends lost 1 base and 4 bases, in that order; junction bases with no gene match: 6. CDR1 SGHRS and CDR2 YFSETQ come from the germline V gene. There are 16 residues in the CDR3. CDR3 residues: CASSLIAGASYNEQFF. CDR3 coding DNA: TGCGCCAGCAGCTTGATAGCGGGGGCCTCATACAATGAGCAGTTCTTC.

The chain employs TRBV2 and TRBJ2-7, with 8 bases fitting TRBD2. The CDR3 is 14 residues long. Germline V gives CDR1 SNHLY, CDR2 FYNNEI. The trim removed 6 bases at V and 3 bases at J, leaving 7 bases unmatched. The CDR3 reads CASRRRGAYYEQYF. CDR3 DNA sequence: TGTGCCAGCAGGAGGCGGGGGGCCTACTACGAGCAGTACTTC. The full variable domain, completed using reference TRBV2 and TRBJ2-7, is EPEVTQTPSHQVTQMGQEVILRCVPISNHLYFYWYRQILGQKVEFLVSFYNNEISEKSEIFDDQFSVERPDGSNFTLKIRSTKLEDSAMYFCASRRRGAYYEQYFGPGTRLTVT.

The V call is TRBV5-1, the J call TRBJ1-1, with TRBD1 matching over 8 bases. The CDR3 loop spans 16 amino acids. Trimming took 0 bases from V and 6 from J; bases not matched to a gene: 10. CDR1 is SGHRS, CDR2 YFSETQ, per germline. The CDR3 reads CASSLETRGRFAEAFF. The CDR3 DNA reads TGCGCCAGCAGCTTGGAGACCAGGGGGCGTTTCGCTGAAGCTTTCTTT. Combining the CDR3 with reference TRBV5-1 and TRBJ1-1 gives the whole variable domain KAGVTQTPRYLIKTRGQQVTLSCSPISGHRSVSWYQQTPGQGLQFLFEYFSETQRNKGNFPGRFSGRQFSNSRSEMNVSTLELGDSALYLCASSLETRGRFAEAFFGQGTRLTVV.

The chain links TRBV11-2 to TRBJ2-2, with TRBD1 identical over 12 bases. J was trimmed by 3 bases and V by 4 bases; bases with no gene match: 9. The CDR3 sequence is 18 residues long. From germline, CDR1 is SGHAT and CDR2 FQNNGV. CDR3 bases: TGTGCCAGCAGCTCCCCCCCGGGACAGGGGGCAGACACCGGGGAGCTGTTTTTT. Its translation is CASSSPPGQGADTGELFF.